This record covers a single T cell receptor beta chain. Repertoires were generated with immunoSEQ multiplex PCR, while TCRdb's copy carries only in-frame clones and drops some. The profile shows 190,000 or so clones, 65% to 90% of them singletons. The data derive from a study of blood T cell repertoires in COVID-19. Study-wide background: Material from acute and convalescent COVID-19 was sourced from the United States, Italy and Spain.

The CDR3 has 14 amino acids. Per germline, CDR1 SGHVS and CDR2 FQNEAQ. Trimming cost V 1 base and J 9 bases, with 15 bases left between them. The source of this sequence is a woman in her twenties or thirties who had been exposed to COVID-19. V usage is TRBV7-8 and J usage is TRBJ1-1; D remains ambiguous. The sample was PBMCs or T cells enriched from blood (not recorded which). CDR3 nucleotides: TGTGCCAGCAGCTTAGGAGAATCGAAGCATAAAGCTTTCTTT. Translated, it gives CASSLGESKHKAFF. The full variable domain, with the rest looked up from reference TRBV7-8 and TRBJ1-1, is GAGVSQSPRYKVAKRGQDVALRCDPISGHVSLFWYQQALGQGPEFLTYFQNEAQLDKSGLPSDRFFAERPEGSVSTLKIQRTQQEDSAVYLCASSLGESKHKAFFGQGTRLTVV.